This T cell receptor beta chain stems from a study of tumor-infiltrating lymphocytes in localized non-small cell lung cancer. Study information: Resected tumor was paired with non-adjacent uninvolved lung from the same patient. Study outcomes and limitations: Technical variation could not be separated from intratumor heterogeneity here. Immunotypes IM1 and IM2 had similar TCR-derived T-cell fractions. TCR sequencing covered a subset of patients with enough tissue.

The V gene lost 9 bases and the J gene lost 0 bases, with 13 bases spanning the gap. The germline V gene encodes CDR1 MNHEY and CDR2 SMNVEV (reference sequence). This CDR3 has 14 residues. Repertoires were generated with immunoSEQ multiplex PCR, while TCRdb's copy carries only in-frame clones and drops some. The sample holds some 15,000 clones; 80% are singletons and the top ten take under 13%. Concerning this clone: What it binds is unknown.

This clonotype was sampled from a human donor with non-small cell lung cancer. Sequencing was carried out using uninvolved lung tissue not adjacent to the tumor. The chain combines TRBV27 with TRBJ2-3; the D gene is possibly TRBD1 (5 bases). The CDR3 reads CARGQEGSTDTQYF. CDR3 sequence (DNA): TGTGCCAGAGGACAAGAAGGGAGCACAGATACGCAGTATTTT.